The T cell receptor beta chain described here comes from a study of blood T cell repertoires in COVID-19. Study details: Acute-phase and convalescent COVID-19 samples originated in the United States, Italy and Spain. Sources were T cells, B-cell-depleted T cells, or PBMCs; the material itself was cDNA or gDNA.

As handled by the study authors: Nucleated cell counts were estimated from reference gene primer amplification. Profiled with immunoSEQ multiplex PCR; TCRdb holds only in-frame clones, not every one. Clonal size and the V and J genes are those of that table, whereas D and trimming came from the DNA. The table records around 60,000 clones, 70% to 90% of them present only once. V was clipped by 6 bases and J by 8 bases; unmatched bases: 11. The CDR3 loop spans 15 amino acids. Germline V lookup: CDR1 SNHLY, CDR2 FYNNEI. Sequenced: peripheral blood. The chain carries TRBV2 and TRBJ1-4; 8 bases align to TRBD1. The receptor was isolated from a man between 65 and 85 years old with acute or convalescent COVID-19. The CDR3 spells CASRPTGTGSEKLFF. DNA of the CDR3: TGTGCCAGCAGGCCCACCGGGACAGGCTCCGAAAAACTGTTTTTT.